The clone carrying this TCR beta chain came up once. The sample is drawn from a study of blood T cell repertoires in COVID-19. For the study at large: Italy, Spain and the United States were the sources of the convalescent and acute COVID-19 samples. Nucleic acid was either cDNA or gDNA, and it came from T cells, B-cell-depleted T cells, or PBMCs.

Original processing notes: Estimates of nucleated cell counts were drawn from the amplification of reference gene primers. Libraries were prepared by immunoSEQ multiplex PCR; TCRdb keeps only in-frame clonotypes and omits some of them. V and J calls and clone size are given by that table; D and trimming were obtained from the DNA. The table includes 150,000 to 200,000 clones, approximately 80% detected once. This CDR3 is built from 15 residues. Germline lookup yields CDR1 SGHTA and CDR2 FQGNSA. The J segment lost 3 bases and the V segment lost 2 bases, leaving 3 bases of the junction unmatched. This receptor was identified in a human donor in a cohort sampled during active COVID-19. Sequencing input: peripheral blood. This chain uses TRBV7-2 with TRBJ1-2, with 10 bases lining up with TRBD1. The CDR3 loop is CASSLRQGADYGYTF. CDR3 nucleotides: TGTGCCAGCAGCTTACGACAGGGGGCTGACTATGGCTACACCTTC.